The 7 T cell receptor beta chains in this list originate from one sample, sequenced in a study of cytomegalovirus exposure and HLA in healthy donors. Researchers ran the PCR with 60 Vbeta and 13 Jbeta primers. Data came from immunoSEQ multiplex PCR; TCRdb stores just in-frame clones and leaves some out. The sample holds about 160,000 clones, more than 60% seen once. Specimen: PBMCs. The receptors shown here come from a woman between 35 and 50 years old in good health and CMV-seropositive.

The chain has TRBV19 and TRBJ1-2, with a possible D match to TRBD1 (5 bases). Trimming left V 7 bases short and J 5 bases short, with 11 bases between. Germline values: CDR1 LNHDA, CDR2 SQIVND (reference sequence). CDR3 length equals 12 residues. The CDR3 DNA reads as TGTGCCAGTACTCAGGGTTTTTATGGCTACACCTTC. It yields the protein CASTQGFYGYTF.

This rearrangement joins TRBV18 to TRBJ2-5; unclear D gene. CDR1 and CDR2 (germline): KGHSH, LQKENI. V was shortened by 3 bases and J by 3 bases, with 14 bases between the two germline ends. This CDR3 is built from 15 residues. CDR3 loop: CASSPNLGTEETQYF. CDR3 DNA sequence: TGTGCCAGCTCACCGAATCTAGGAACCGAAGAGACCCAGTACTTC.

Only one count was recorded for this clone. The CDR3 spells CASSIQGGGSPLHF. The CDR3 nucleotides are TGTGCCAGCAGCATCCAGGGTGGGGGGTCACCCCTCCACTTT. The chain has TRBV7-3 and TRBJ1-6; possible D gene TRBD1, 5 bases. Germline V gene sequence: CDR1 SGHTA, CDR2 FQGTGA. The V end was cut by 5 bases, the J end by 10 bases, with 15 bases between. The CDR3 spans 14 residues. The full variable domain, rest sourced from reference TRBV7-3 and TRBJ1-6, is GAGVSQTPSNKVTEKGKYVELRCDPISGHTALYWYRQSLGQGPEFLIYFQGTGAADDSGLPNDRFFAVRPEGSVSTLKIQRTERGDSAVYLCASSIQGGGSPLHFGNGTRLTVT.

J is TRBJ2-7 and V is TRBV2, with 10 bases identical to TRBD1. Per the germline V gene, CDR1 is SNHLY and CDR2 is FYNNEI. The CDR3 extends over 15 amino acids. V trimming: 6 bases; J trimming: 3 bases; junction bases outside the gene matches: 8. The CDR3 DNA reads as TGTGCCAGCAGCGAGGGACAGGGGCTTGGCTACGAGCAGTACTTC. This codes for CASSEGQGLGYEQYF.

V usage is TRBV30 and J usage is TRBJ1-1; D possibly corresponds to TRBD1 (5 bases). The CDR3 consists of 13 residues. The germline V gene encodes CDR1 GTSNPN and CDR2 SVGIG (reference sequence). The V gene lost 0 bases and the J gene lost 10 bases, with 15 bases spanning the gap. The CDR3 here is CAWSVSQGVSAFF. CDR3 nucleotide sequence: TGTGCCTGGAGTGTAAGCCAGGGTGTTTCAGCTTTCTTT.

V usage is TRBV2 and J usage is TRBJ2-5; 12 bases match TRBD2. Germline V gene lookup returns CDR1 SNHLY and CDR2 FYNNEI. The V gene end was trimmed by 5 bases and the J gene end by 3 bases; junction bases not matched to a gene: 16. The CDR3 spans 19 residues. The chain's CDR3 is CASSSATPSGGATEETQYF. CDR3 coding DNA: TGTGCCAGCAGTTCCGCGACGCCTAGCGGGGGGGCAACCGAAGAGACCCAGTACTTC.

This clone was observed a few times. CDR3 DNA sequence: TGTGCCTGGAGAATAGGGGCCGCGGGAGGCTACACCTTC. It yields the protein CAWRIGAAGGYTF. V is TRBV30 and J is TRBJ1-2, with a weak D call TRBD1 (5 bases). The germline V and J ends were trimmed by 3 bases and 8 bases, with 16 bases remaining between them. Germline CDR1 GTSNPN, CDR2 SVGIG (reference sequence). The CDR3 sequence is 13 residues long.